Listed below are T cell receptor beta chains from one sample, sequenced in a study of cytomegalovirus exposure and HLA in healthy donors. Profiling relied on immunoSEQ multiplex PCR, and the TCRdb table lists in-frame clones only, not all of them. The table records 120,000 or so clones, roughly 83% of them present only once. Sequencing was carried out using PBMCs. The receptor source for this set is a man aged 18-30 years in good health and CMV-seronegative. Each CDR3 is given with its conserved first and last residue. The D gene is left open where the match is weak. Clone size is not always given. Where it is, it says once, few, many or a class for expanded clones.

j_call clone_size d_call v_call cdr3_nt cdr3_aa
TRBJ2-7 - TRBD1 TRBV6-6 TGTGCCAGCAGACGGCCGGGACAGAGGATCTACGAGCAGTACTTC CASRRPGQRIYEQYF
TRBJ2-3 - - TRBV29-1 TGCAGCGTTCAAGCGACTAGGCAAAGCACAGATACGCAGTATTTT CSVQATRQSTDTQYF
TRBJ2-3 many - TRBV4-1 TGCGCCACCGCCCCCCCGGGCACAGATACGCAGTATTTT CATAPPGTDTQYF
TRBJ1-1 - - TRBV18 TGTGCCAGCTCTCCGACAGTCATGAACACTGAAGCTTTCTTT CASSPTVMNTEAFF
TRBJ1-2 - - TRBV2 TGTGCCAGCAGTTACCCGGTAGGACAGCTCTATGGCTACACCTTC CASSYPVGQLYGYTF
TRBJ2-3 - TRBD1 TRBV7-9 TGTGCCAGCAGCTTAGCCCACAGGGGGCTAAGCACAGATACGCAGTATTTT CASSLAHRGLSTDTQYF
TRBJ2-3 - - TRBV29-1 TGCAGCGTTACACCGGGACAAGCCAACACAGATACGCAGTATTTT CSVTPGQANTDTQYF
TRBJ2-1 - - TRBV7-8 TGTGCCAGCAGCTTAGACAGGGTCCTTGATGAGCAGTTCTTC CASSLDRVLDEQFF
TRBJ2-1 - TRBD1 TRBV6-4 TGTGCCAGCAGTGTGGACAGGGGTGATGAGCAGTTCTTC CASSVDRGDEQFF
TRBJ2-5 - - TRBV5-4 TGTGCCAGCAGCTTGGGCCTCCGAGTCCAAGAGACCCAGTACTTC CASSLGLRVQETQYF
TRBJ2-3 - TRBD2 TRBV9 TGTGCCAGCAGCGTCGTCCCCACTAGCGGGGCGGGAGATACGCAGTATTTT CASSVVPTSGAGDTQYF
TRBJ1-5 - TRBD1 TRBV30 TGTGCCTGGAGTGTACGGGACAGGGATCATCAGCCCCAGCATTTT CAWSVRDRDHQPQHF
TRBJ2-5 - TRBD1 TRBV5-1 TGCGCCAGCAGCCACGGACAGGGGGCGGGAGAGACCCAGTACTTC CASSHGQGAGETQYF
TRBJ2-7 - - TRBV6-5 TGTGCCAGCAGTTACTCCTTCATGGACAGCGCCTACGAGCAGTACTTC CASSYSFMDSAYEQYF
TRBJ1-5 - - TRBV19 TGTGCCAGTAGTACGCTACTTGGCAATCAGCCCCAGCATTTT CASSTLLGNQPQHF
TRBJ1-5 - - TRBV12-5 TGTGCTAGTGGTTTCGACATTAATCAGCCCCAGCATTTT CASGFDINQPQHF
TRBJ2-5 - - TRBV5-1 TGCGCCAGCAGCTTGGGACAGATGGAGACCCAGTACTTC CASSLGQMETQYF
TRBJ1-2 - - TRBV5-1 TGCGCCAGCAGCTTGGTAACAGCCTTCTATGGCTACACCTTC CASSLVTAFYGYTF
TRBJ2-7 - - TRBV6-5 TGTGCCAGCAGTTACCGGACAGAAACCTACGAGCAGTACTTC CASSYRTETYEQYF
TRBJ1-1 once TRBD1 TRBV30 TGTGCCTGGAGTCATCCCGGGACAGGGAACACTGAAGCTTTCTTT CAWSHPGTGNTEAFF
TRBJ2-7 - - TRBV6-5 TGTGCCAGCAGTTACTCGGAGGGAGTCTCCTACGAGCAGTACTTC CASSYSEGVSYEQYF
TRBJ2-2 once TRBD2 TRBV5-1 TGCGCCAGCAGCTTTATTCTAGCGGGGGTGACCGGGGAGCTGTTTTTT CASSFILAGVTGELFF
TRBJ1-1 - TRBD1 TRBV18 TGTGCCAGCTCTGACGACAGGGTAGATGAAGCTTTCTTT CASSDDRVDEAFF
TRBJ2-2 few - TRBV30 TGTGCCTCAAGCAGGGTGTCAGCCGGGGAGCTGTTTTTT CASSRVSAGELFF
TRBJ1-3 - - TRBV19 TGTGCCAGTAGAACCCTTGCGGGGTCTGGAAACACCATATATTTT CASRTLAGSGNTIYF
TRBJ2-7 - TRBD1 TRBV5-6 TGTGCCAGCAATCGGCAGGGGGTCTACGAGCAGTACTTC CASNRQGVYEQYF
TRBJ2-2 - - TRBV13 TGTGCCAGCAGCTTGGTTCGGGGGACCGGGGAGCTGTTTTTT CASSLVRGTGELFF
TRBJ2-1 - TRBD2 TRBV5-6 TGTGCCAGCAGCGCGGGGGTAATTTCAGTGTACAATGAGCAGTTCTTC CASSAGVISVYNEQFF
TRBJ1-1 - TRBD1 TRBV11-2 TGTGCCAGCAGCTTAGGCGGGACAGGGACTGAAGCTTTCTTT CASSLGGTGTEAFF
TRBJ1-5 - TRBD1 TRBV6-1 TGTGCCAGCAGTGACAGGACAGGGCTCAATCAGCCCCAGCATTTT CASSDRTGLNQPQHF
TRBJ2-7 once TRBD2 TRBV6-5 TGTGCCAGCAGTCAGGCGGGCGGGGGGGCAGACGAGCAGTACTTC CASSQAGGGADEQYF
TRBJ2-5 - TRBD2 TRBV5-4 TGTGCCAGCAGCCTGGTGGGGGAGACTAGCGGGGAGACCCAGTACTTC CASSLVGETSGETQYF
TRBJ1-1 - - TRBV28 TGTGCCAGCAGTTACCCGGGGGGGAACACTGAAGCTTTCTTT CASSYPGGNTEAFF
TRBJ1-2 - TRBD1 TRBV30 TGTGCCTGGACACGTATACAGGGGGGATACACCTTC CAWTRIQGGYTF
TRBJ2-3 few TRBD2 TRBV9 TGTGCCAGCAGCGGGAGAAAACCGGGACTAGCGGGGGGGCCTGGAACAGATACGCAGTATTTT CASSGRKPGLAGGPGTDTQYF
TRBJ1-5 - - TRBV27 TGTGCCAGCAGTTTGCGGGGATCTAGCAATCAGCCCCAGCATTTT CASSLRGSSNQPQHF
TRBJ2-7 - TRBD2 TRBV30 TGTGCCTGGAGTGTAAGCCTAGCGGGAGGGTACGAGCAGTACTTC CAWSVSLAGGYEQYF
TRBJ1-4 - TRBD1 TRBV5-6 TGTGCCAGCAGCTTTGGACAGGGGGAAAATGAAAAACTGTTTTTT CASSFGQGENEKLFF
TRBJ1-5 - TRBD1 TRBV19 TGTGCCAGCCTCGGCCCGGGACAGCGCAATCAGCCCCAGCATTTT CASLGPGQRNQPQHF
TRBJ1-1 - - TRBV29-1 TGCAGCGTTGCGGAGGGGAGGATTGTAGACACTGAAGCTTTCTTT CSVAEGRIVDTEAFF
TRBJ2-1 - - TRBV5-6 TGTGCCAGCAGCTTGGACAGGGTTGGATTGGGTGAGCAGTTCTTC CASSLDRVGLGEQFF
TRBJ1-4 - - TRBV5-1 TGCGCCAGCAGTTACGTAGGAGCAACTAATGAAAAACTGTTTTTT CASSYVGATNEKLFF
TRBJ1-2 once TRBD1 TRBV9 TGTGCCAGCAGCACCCGGACAGGGGCGGATGGCTACACCTTC CASSTRTGADGYTF
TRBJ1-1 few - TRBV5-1 TGCGCCAGCAGCCCAAGGTCAGGGCCGCCCACTGAAGCTTTCTTT CASSPRSGPPTEAFF
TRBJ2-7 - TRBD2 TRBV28 TGTGCCAGCAGTTCCCCGAGCGGGGGAGGCCCTCTCTACGAGCAGTACTTC CASSSPSGGGPLYEQYF
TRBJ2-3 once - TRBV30 TGTGCCTGGAGTCCGACTAAATCCCTTAGCACAGATACGCAGTATTTT CAWSPTKSLSTDTQYF
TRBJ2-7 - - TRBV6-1 TGTGCCAGCAGTAGCTCAAGCGGGCTCTACGAGCAGTACTTC CASSSSSGLYEQYF
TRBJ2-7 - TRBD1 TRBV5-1 TGCGCCAGCAGCTCTGGGACAGGGATTTTCTACGAGCAGTACTTC CASSSGTGIFYEQYF
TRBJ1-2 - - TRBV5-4 TGTGCCAGCAGCTTGGGCAGGGCCTACACCTTC CASSLGRAYTF
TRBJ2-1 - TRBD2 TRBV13 TGTGCCAGCAGCCAAGGGGACTACCCTGAGCAGTTCTTC CASSQGDYPEQFF
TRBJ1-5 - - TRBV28 TGTGCCAGCAATTACGCAGGGATTAATAGCAATCAGCCCCAGCATTTT CASNYAGINSNQPQHF
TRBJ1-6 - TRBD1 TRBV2 TGTGCCAGCAGTGAAGAACAGGGGAATAATTCACCCCTCCACTTT CASSEEQGNNSPLHF
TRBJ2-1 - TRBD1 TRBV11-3 TGTGCCAGCAGCTTAGATAGGTTAGGAAACAGGGGATGGAATGAGCAGTTCTTC CASSLDRLGNRGWNEQFF
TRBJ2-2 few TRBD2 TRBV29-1 TGCAGCGTTTCGGGGGGTGCTAGCGGGGTCGGGGAGCTGTTTTTT CSVSGGASGVGELFF